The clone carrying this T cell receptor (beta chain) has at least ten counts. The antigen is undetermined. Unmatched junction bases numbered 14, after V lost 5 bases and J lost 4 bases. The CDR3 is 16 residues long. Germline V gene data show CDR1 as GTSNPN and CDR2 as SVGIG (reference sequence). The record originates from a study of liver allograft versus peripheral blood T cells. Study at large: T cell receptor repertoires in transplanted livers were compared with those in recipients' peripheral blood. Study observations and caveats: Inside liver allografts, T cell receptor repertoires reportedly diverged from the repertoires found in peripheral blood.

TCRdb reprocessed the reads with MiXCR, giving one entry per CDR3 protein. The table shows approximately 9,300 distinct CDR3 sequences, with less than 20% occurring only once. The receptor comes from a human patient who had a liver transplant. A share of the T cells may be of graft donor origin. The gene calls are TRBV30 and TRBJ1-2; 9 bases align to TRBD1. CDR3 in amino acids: CAWGPAGTGIVYGYTF. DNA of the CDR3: TGTGCCTGGGGGCCAGCCGGGACAGGGATTGTCTATGGCTACACCTTC.